The 32 T cell receptor beta chains in this list originate from one sample, sequenced in a study of blood T cell repertoires in COVID-19. The assay was immunoSEQ multiplex PCR, and TCRdb's table has in-frame clones only and misses some. The sample lists about 350,000 clones, about 88% occurring once. The sequenced sample consisted of PBMCs or T cells enriched from blood (not recorded which). The receptors derive from a woman aged 25 to 45 who had recovered from COVID-19.

This chain connects TRBV11-2 to TRBJ2-1; 8 positions match TRBD1. The V gene end was trimmed by 2 bases and the J gene end by 3 bases; junction bases not matched to a gene: 6. The CDR3 runs 16 residues. Germline V gives CDR1 SGHAT, CDR2 FQNNGV. The CDR3 DNA is TGTGCCAGCAGCTTAATGGGACAGGCGGACTACAATGAGCAGTTCTTC. Translation: CASSLMGQADYNEQFF.

The CDR3 DNA reads as TGTGCCAGCAGCAAACGCGGGTGGACTGAAGCTTTCTTT. It encodes CASSKRGWTEAFF. This sequence joins TRBV28 and TRBJ1-1; D is unresolved. Between the trimmed V and J ends, which lost 6 bases and 5 bases, there was a span of 13 bases. The CDR3 consists of 13 residues. The germline gives CDR1 MDHEN, CDR2 SYDVKM.

This clone was picked up a small number of times. The V and J genes are TRBV30 and TRBJ2-2, with D maybe TRBD1 (5 bases). Germline V CDR1 and CDR2: GTSNPN, SVGIG (reference sequence). V was cut by 4 bases and J by 4 bases, with 16 bases left in between. CDR3 length equals 15 residues. The CDR3 bases are TGTGCCTGGAAAAGTCGTCAGGGTTTCACCGGGGAGCTGTTTTTT. Translation gives CAWKSRQGFTGELFF. Drawing the rest from reference TRBV30 and TRBJ2-2, the complete variable domain is SQTIHQWPATLVQPVGSPLSLECTVEGTSNPNLYWYRQAAGRGLQLLFYSVGIGQISSEVPQNLSASRPQDRQFILSSKKLLLSDSGFYLCAWKSRQGFTGELFFGEGSRLTVL.

The chain combines TRBV7-9 with TRBJ1-2, with 7 bases fitting TRBD1. CDR1 is SEHNR and CDR2 is FQNEAQ in the germline V gene (reference sequence). With 4 bases clipped from V and 7 bases from J, the junction kept 6 bases outside the gene matches. This CDR3 spans 13 amino acids. The CDR3 region has the DNA TGTGCCAGCAGCTCACAGGGGACGGGTGGCTACACCTTC. It codes for CASSSQGTGGYTF.

J is TRBJ1-2 and V is TRBV28, with 8 bases fitting TRBD1. Germline V lookup: CDR1 MDHEN, CDR2 SYDVKM. This CDR3 has 13 amino acids. With 6 bases clipped from V and 7 bases from J, the junction kept 7 bases outside the gene matches. CDR3 DNA: TGTGCCAGCAGCCCCGGACAGGGTGGTGGCTACACCTTC. Residues: CASSPGQGGGYTF.

The chain joins TRBV5-1 to TRBJ1-3; 7 bases agree with TRBD1. The CDR3 has 16 amino acids. CDR1 is SGHRS, CDR2 YFSETQ, per germline. With V trimmed by 4 bases and J by 2 bases, 9 bases remained unmatched. The CDR3 DNA reads TGCGCCAGCAGCGTACAAGTCACAGGGGCTGGAAACACCATATATTTT. Amino acid sequence: CASSVQVTGAGNTIYF.

This chain joins TRBV19 and TRBJ1-1, with 12 bases fitting TRBD1. Germline CDR1 and CDR2: LNHDA and SQIVND (reference sequence). The CDR3 covers 17 residues. J gave up 5 bases and V 5 bases, and 12 bases lay outside the gene matches. In nucleotides, the CDR3 is TGTGCCAGTAGTCTGCGGGACAGGGGGCGAGTGGGTACTGAAGCTTTCTTT. Translating it yields CASSLRDRGRVGTEAFF. The variable domain in full, with the rest retrieved from reference TRBV19 and TRBJ1-1, is DGGITQSPKYLFRKEGQNVTLSCEQNLNHDAMYWYRQDPGQGLRLIYYSQIVNDFQKGDIAEGYSVSREKKESFPLTVTSAQKNPTAFYLCASSLRDRGRVGTEAFFGQGTRLTVV.

The chain carries TRBV30 and TRBJ1-5; tentatively, D is TRBD1 (6 bases). V was shortened by 0 bases and J by 3 bases, with 12 bases between the two germline ends. Germline CDR1 is GTSNPN and CDR2 is SVGIG (reference sequence). The CDR3 length is 15 residues. CDR3 loop: CAWSVDHRDNQPQHF. The CDR3, as DNA: TGTGCCTGGAGTGTAGATCACAGGGACAATCAGCCCCAGCATTTT.

The J gene is TRBJ1-5, the V gene TRBV30; 8 nucleotides match TRBD1. This CDR3 contains 14 residues. Trimming removed 2 bases from V and 5 bases from J; junction bases left unmatched: 5. The germline CDR1 and CDR2 sequences are GTSNPN and SVGIG (reference sequence). The CDR3 DNA follows: TGTGCCTGGAGTCGGACAGGGATTGATCAGCCCCAGCATTTT. Encoded protein: CAWSRTGIDQPQHF.

The CDR3 DNA reads as TGCGCCAGCAGCCCGGACTCTTGGGGAACTGAAGCTTTCTTT. It codes for CASSPDSWGTEAFF. The gene calls are TRBV5-1 and TRBJ1-1; D gene unclear. V lost 4 bases to trimming and J lost 5 bases, with 15 bases between them. This CDR3 has 14 amino acids. From germline, CDR1 is SGHRS and CDR2 YFSETQ.

The J gene is TRBJ1-4, the V gene TRBV10-1, with D possibly matching TRBD1 (5 bases). Germline CDR1 WNHNN, CDR2 SYGVQD (reference sequence). With 5 bases removed from V and 7 bases from J, the gap between germline ends came to 11 bases. This CDR3 is 13 amino acids long. The CDR3 DNA reads TGCGCCAGCAGTCTAAGAAGGGGTGAAAAACTGTTTTTT. It encodes CASSLRRGEKLFF.

The chain joins TRBV19 to TRBJ2-5; no clear D gene. The CDR3 runs to 14 residues. Germline-derived CDR1 and CDR2 are LNHDA and SQIVND (reference sequence). V gave up 4 bases and J gave up 0 bases, with 9 bases separating them. The CDR3 reads CASSSYRYQETQYF. Written as DNA, the CDR3 is TGTGCCAGTAGTAGCTACAGATACCAAGAGACCCAGTACTTC.

The genes are TRBV19 and TRBJ2-3; TRBD1 matches at 7 bases. The CDR3 is 14 amino acids. Germline V gene data show CDR1 as LNHDA and CDR2 as SQIVND (reference sequence). V was clipped by 8 bases and J by 11 bases; unmatched bases: 16. CDR3 in amino acids: CASRSAGTGAGQYF. The CDR3 DNA reads TGTGCCAGTCGAAGCGCGGGTACAGGGGCAGGGCAGTATTTT.

This chain joins TRBV28 and TRBJ1-2; possible D gene TRBD1, 6 bases. The germline V and J ends were trimmed by 6 bases and 4 bases, with 15 bases remaining between them. The CDR3 is 14 residues long. The germline CDR1 and CDR2 sequences are MDHEN and SYDVKM. CDR3 protein: CASSLEGTTYGYTF. The CDR3 DNA sequence: TGTGCCAGCAGCCTAGAGGGGACAACCTATGGCTACACCTTC.

The V call is TRBV19, the J call TRBJ1-2; 9 positions agree with TRBD1. CDR3 size: 13 residues. The J segment lost 8 bases and the V segment lost 4 bases, leaving 5 bases of the junction unmatched. Germline values: CDR1 LNHDA, CDR2 SQIVND (reference sequence). DNA of the CDR3: TGTGCCAGTAGTAGGACAGGGGAAAGCGGCTACACCTTC. It encodes CASSRTGESGYTF.

This clone was observed a handful of times. The chain combines TRBV6-1 with TRBJ1-2; TRBD1 matches 8 bases. With V trimmed by 0 bases and J by 9 bases, 6 bases remained unmatched. This CDR3 comprises 14 residues. Per the germline V gene, CDR1 is MNHNS and CDR2 is SASEGT. CDR3 loop: CASSEASRGLSYTF. CDR3 coding DNA: TGTGCCAGCAGTGAAGCCAGCAGGGGGCTCAGCTACACCTTC.

This sequence joins TRBV12-3 or TRBV12-4 and TRBJ1-1; 7 bases fit TRBD1. This CDR3 has 13 amino acids. The ends lost 5 bases at V and 5 bases at J; junction bases unmatched: 5. The CDR3 loop reads CASSPTGITEAFF. The CDR3 region has the DNA TGTGCCAGCAGTCCGACAGGGATTACTGAAGCTTTCTTT.

J is TRBJ2-7 and V is TRBV5-1; TRBD1 agrees at 10 bases. The CDR3 has 16 residues. Germline V CDR1 and CDR2: SGHRS, YFSETQ. With 1 base clipped from V and 4 bases from J, the junction kept 8 bases outside the gene matches. CDR3 residues: CASSLTGTGAVYEQYF. CDR3 coding DNA: TGCGCCAGCAGCTTGACCGGGACAGGGGCAGTTTACGAGCAGTACTTC.

The chain is built from TRBV7-6 and TRBJ2-7; 9 bases map to TRBD2. This CDR3 comprises 17 residues. The germline V gene encodes CDR1 SGHVS and CDR2 FNYEAQ. V dropped 0 bases and J dropped 2; count of bases not matched to a gene: 8. CDR3 nucleotides: TGTGCCAGCAGCTTAGCCAGTAGCGGGGGCCAGACCTACGAGCAGTACTTC. The encoded protein is CASSLASSGGQTYEQYF. Based on the CDR3 plus reference TRBV7-6 and TRBJ2-7, the full variable domain is GAGVSQSPRYKVTKRGQDVALRCDPISGHVSLYWYRQALGQGPEFLTYFNYEAQQDKSGLPNDRFSAERPEGSISTLTIQRTEQRDSAMYRCASSLASSGGQTYEQYFGPGTRLTVT.

The CDR3 sequence: CASSPHSLTNEKLFF. CDR3 in DNA: TGTGCCAGCAGCCCCCACAGCTTAACTAATGAAAAACTGTTTTTT. The chain uses TRBV9 and TRBJ1-4; no reliable D call. Germline assignment: CDR1 SGDLS and CDR2 YYNGEE. The CDR3 runs to 15 residues. V was shortened by 4 bases and J by 1 base, with 11 bases between the two germline ends.

The gene calls are TRBV28 and TRBJ1-1; the D is unclear. CDR1 is MDHEN, CDR2 SYDVKM, per germline. CDR3 length: 13 amino acids. Trimming shortened V by 2 bases and J by 4 bases, and 8 bases separated the two germline ends. CDR3 sequence (DNA): TGTGCCAGCAGTTTAATAGGAGGCACTGAAGCTTTCTTT. Translation: CASSLIGGTEAFF.

The genes are TRBV15 and TRBJ2-7, with D possibly matching TRBD1 (6 bases). The CDR3 has 13 amino acids. Trimming stripped 5 bases from V and 2 bases from J, with 10 bases between. Germline CDR1 LNHNV, CDR2 YYDKDF (reference sequence). CDR3 in amino acids: CATSRDNTYEQYF. The CDR3 DNA reads as TGTGCCACCAGCCGGGACAACACCTACGAGCAGTACTTC.

The chain has TRBV18 and TRBJ1-5; possibly TRBD1 for D (5 bases). The CDR3 sequence is 14 residues long. V lost 4 bases, J lost 1 base, and 8 bases lay in between. Per the germline V gene, CDR1 is KGHSH and CDR2 is LQKENI. The CDR3 DNA is TGTGCCAGCTCACTGGGACTGAGCAATCAGCCCCAGCATTTT. Encoded protein: CASSLGLSNQPQHF.

The chain joins TRBV27 to TRBJ1-1, with D maybe TRBD1 (5 bases). The CDR3 runs 15 residues. Germline CDR1 is MNHEY and CDR2 is SMNVEV (reference sequence). Trimming shortened V by 5 bases and J by 0 bases, and 13 bases separated the two germline ends. DNA of the CDR3: TGTGCCAGCAGTCCTACGGGCAGGGTGAACACTGAAGCTTTCTTT. Translated: CASSPTGRVNTEAFF.

This rearrangement joins TRBV6-1 to TRBJ1-4; D is unresolved. Looked up from germline, CDR1 is MNHNS and CDR2 is SASEGT. Trimming pared 0 bases from V and 8 bases from J, leaving 7 bases between. This CDR3 is built from 13 residues. The CDR3 here is CASSEAQREKLFF. CDR3 nucleotides: TGTGCCAGCAGTGAAGCGCAGCGAGAAAAACTGTTTTTT.

The chain uses TRBV9 and TRBJ1-5, with D possibly matching TRBD1 (5 bases). The CDR3 runs to 13 residues. The V gene lost 2 bases and the J gene lost 6 bases, with 9 bases spanning the gap. Germline V gene lookup returns CDR1 SGDLS and CDR2 YYNGEE. This CDR3 reads CASSVSGGQPQHF. The CDR3 DNA reads as TGTGCCAGCAGCGTTTCGGGGGGTCAGCCCCAGCATTTT.

The genes are TRBV6-5 and TRBJ1-4, with 8 bases that match TRBD1. Germline V gene lookup returns CDR1 MNHEY and CDR2 SVGAGI. There are 13 residues in the CDR3. The trim removed 7 bases at V and 8 bases at J, leaving 6 bases unmatched. The CDR3 is CASNGQGWEKLFF. The CDR3 nucleotides read TGTGCCAGCAATGGACAGGGCTGGGAAAAACTGTTTTTT.

The chain combines TRBV28 with TRBJ2-3; D unclear. The germline V and J ends were trimmed by 7 bases and 0 bases, with 8 bases remaining between them. This CDR3 spans 13 amino acids. CDR1 is MDHEN and CDR2 is SYDVKM in the germline V gene. The DNA of the CDR3 is TGTGCCAGCACTACTCCTAGCACAGATACGCAGTATTTT. It yields the protein CASTTPSTDTQYF.

The chain combines TRBV5-4 with TRBJ1-1; TRBD1 is a possible D gene (6 bases). Trimming removed 4 bases from V and 1 base from J, with 11 bases in between. CDR3 length: 14 residues. Per the germline V gene, CDR1 is SGHNT and CDR2 is YYREEE (reference sequence). Here the CDR3 reads CASSPVGQNTEAFF. The CDR3 bases are TGTGCCAGCAGCCCGGTGGGACAGAACACTGAAGCTTTCTTT.

J is TRBJ2-5 and V is TRBV7-9, with D possibly TRBD1 on 5 matching bases. CDR3 size: 17 residues. CDR1 SEHNR and CDR2 FQNEAQ come from the germline V gene (reference sequence). Trimming pared 0 bases from V and 2 bases from J, leaving 16 bases between. CDR3 residues: CASSLAQGLAGQETQYF. The CDR3, as DNA: TGTGCCAGCAGCTTAGCGCAAGGGTTGGCAGGGCAAGAGACCCAGTACTTC.

This chain joins TRBV2 and TRBJ1-2, with 7 nucleotides matching TRBD1. This CDR3 has 14 amino acids. V lost 4 bases and J lost 4; bases outside the gene matches: 6. The germline V gene encodes CDR1 SNHLY and CDR2 FYNNEI. CDR3 residues: CASSGSAGGYGYTF. The DNA of the CDR3 is TGTGCCAGCAGTGGATCCGCAGGGGGCTATGGCTACACCTTC.

This chain's CDR3 is CASTATGFTDTQYF. The CDR3 DNA reads as TGTGCCAGCACTGCGACAGGTTTCACAGATACGCAGTATTTT. The chain combines TRBV2 with TRBJ2-3, with D maybe TRBD1 (6 bases). Between the trimmed V and J ends, which lost 7 bases and 2 bases, there was a span of 13 bases. Germline-derived CDR1 and CDR2 are SNHLY and FYNNEI. The CDR3 is 14 residues long.